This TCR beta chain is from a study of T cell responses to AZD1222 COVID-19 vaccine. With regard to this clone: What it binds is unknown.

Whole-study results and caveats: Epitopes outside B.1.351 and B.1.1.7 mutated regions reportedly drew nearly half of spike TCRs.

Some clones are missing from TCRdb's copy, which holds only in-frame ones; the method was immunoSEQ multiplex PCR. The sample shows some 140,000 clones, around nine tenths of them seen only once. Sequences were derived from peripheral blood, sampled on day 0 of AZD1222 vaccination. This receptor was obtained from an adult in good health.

The CDR3 DNA reads TGTGCCAGCAGTTTCGGGACTCATGGCTACACCTTC. It translates to CASSFGTHGYTF. This rearrangement joins TRBV12-3 or TRBV12-4 to TRBJ1-2, with a weak D call TRBD1 (5 bases). This CDR3 spans 12 amino acids. Trimming removed 3 bases at V and 6 bases at J, with 8 bases between.